The clone carrying this T cell receptor beta chain was detected once. Its target is not known. A read error may account for a junction end that differs from germline. The data were obtained in a study of post-analysis software for immune sequencing data. Whole-study findings and limits: Strong co-clustering by F measure was seen for same-batch samples. Included in a set of five TRBV segments more frequent in patients than controls were TRBV5-6, TRBV5-1 and TRBV20-1.

The CDR3 loop spans 15 amino acids. In germline, CDR1 is SGHTS, CDR2 YDEGEE. Included in the TCR beta cDNA libraries were unique molecular identifiers. One entry per CDR3 protein, called by TCRdb with MiXCR from the PCR reads. The data show 750,000 to 950,000 distinct CDR3 sequences, with roughly 46% seen just once and around 4.7% held by the top ten. The gene calls are TRBV5-8 and TRBJ1-1; 9 bases align to TRBD1. The sample consisted of blood. The sequence was collected from a girl aged 10 to 17 with multiple sclerosis. The CDR3 region is CASSFGQGTNTGAFF. CDR3 DNA: TGTGCCAGCAGCTTTGGACAGGGGACGAACACTGGAGCTTTCTTT.